A selection of T cell receptor beta chains follows, all from one sample in a study of early T cells in non-severe SARS-CoV-2 infection. In TCRdb, the 5' RACE reads were re-called with MiXCR into one record per CDR3 protein. The table has about 60,000 distinct CDR3 sequences, more than 8.5% seen once; the top ten hold approximately 16%. The specimen sequenced was whole blood. These receptors all come from an adult who was a healthcare worker with PCR-confirmed SARS-CoV-2 infection or an uninfected control (not recorded which). The CDR3 runs from the conserved cysteine through the conserved F or W. D genes are given only for firm matches. Rows give clone size only sometimes, using once, few, many, or a class for an expanded clone.

V gene	clone size	D gene	J gene	CDR3 DNA	CDR3 protein
TRBV7-3	many	.	TRBJ2-1	TGTGCCAGCAGCGGAGGAGCGTACAATGAGCAGTTCTTC	CASSGGAYNEQFF
TRBV11-2	few	TRBD1	TRBJ2-5	TGTGCCAGCAGCTCCCAATCTACAGGGGCTATGTACTTC	CASSSQSTGAMYF
TRBV7-2	.	.	TRBJ2-1	TGTGCCAGCAGCCCTCACAATGAGCAGTTCTTC	CASSPHNEQFF
TRBV28	few	.	TRBJ2-7	TGTGCCAGCAGTTACCCTGGGAGTGAGCAGTACTTC	CASSYPGSEQYF
TRBV29-1	.	TRBD1	TRBJ2-7	TGCAGCGTCGCGGGACAGGGGTACGAGCAGTACTTC	CSVAGQGYEQYF
TRBV5-6	.	TRBD2	TRBJ2-1	TGTGCCAGCAGCTTGCGCCTTGGCGCGGGAGGAGACAATGAGCAGTTCTTC	CASSLRLGAGGDNEQFF
TRBV28	.	.	TRBJ1-1	TGTGCCAGCCGCCCTGGACGGGGGACTGAAGCTTTCTTT	CASRPGRGTEAFF
TRBV11-2	.	TRBD2	TRBJ2-1	TGTGCCAGCGGTCTAGCGGGGGACAATGAGCAGTTCTTC	CASGLAGDNEQFF
TRBV9	many	.	TRBJ2-7	TGTGCCAGCAGCGTAGACAGTTCACACTACGAGCAGTACTTC	CASSVDSSHYEQYF
TRBV15	.	.	TRBJ1-1	TGTGCCACCAGCATACCAGGGTTGAACACTGAAGCTTTCTTT	CATSIPGLNTEAFF
TRBV5-6	.	.	TRBJ1-3	TGTGCCAGCAGCTTAGGTCTGGCAAACACCATATATTTT	CASSLGLANTIYF
TRBV19	few	.	TRBJ2-1	TGTGCCAGTAGTACCAAATGGACCTCGTTGGTCTACAATGAGCAGTTCTTC	CASSTKWTSLVYNEQFF
TRBV4-3	many	.	TRBJ2-7	TGCGCCAGCAGCCAAGATTGGGCAGGGACCACCTACGAGCAGTACTTC	CASSQDWAGTTYEQYF
TRBV7-2	many	TRBD2	TRBJ2-5	TGTGCCAGCAGCCGGACTAGCGGGAGGTTTAAAGAGACCCAGTACTTC	CASSRTSGRFKETQYF
TRBV10-3	many	.	TRBJ2-7	TGTGCCATCAGTGGGGTCAGCCACTCTTTCGGGCAGTACTTC	CAISGVSHSFGQYF
TRBV6-4	.	TRBD2	TRBJ2-1	TGTGCCAGCAGTAATCTAGCGGGAGAGGGCTACAATGAGCAGTTCTTC	CASSNLAGEGYNEQFF
TRBV20-1	few	TRBD2	TRBJ2-7	TGCAGTGCCAATAAGCGGGAACCCTACGAGCAGTACTTC	CSANKREPYEQYF
TRBV7-9	many	TRBD1	TRBJ1-2	TGTGCCAGCAGCACAAAGACAGGGGGCGATGGCTACACCTTC	CASSTKTGGDGYTF
TRBV2	.	.	TRBJ2-3	TGTGCCAGCAGTGAAGGGGAGATAAACACAGATACGCAGTATTTT	CASSEGEINTDTQYF
TRBV20-1	.	TRBD2	TRBJ2-1	TGCAGTGCTAGAGCGACTAGCGGGGACAATGAGCAGTTCTTC	CSARATSGDNEQFF
TRBV7-2	many	.	TRBJ1-5	TGTGCCAGCAGCTTAGTACGGCAGGGCAATCAGCCCCAGCATTTT	CASSLVRQGNQPQHF
TRBV6-5	many	.	TRBJ1-5	TGTGCCAGCAGCCCGTGGCAGGGGTTCCAGCCCCAGCATTTT	CASSPWQGFQPQHF
TRBV24-1	.	TRBD2	TRBJ2-3	TGTGCCACCAGTCAAACTAGCGGGAGACCAGATACGCAGTATTTT	CATSQTSGRPDTQYF
TRBV6-5	.	.	TRBJ1-3	TGTGCCAGCTCACCTTCAGGGTCCGGAAACACCATATATTTT	CASSPSGSGNTIYF
TRBV7-3	few	.	TRBJ2-3	TGTGCCAGCAGCCCGACTATACGAGATACGCAGTATTTT	CASSPTIRDTQYF
TRBV20-1	few	TRBD2	TRBJ2-7	TGCAGTGCTGAAGCGGGAGTGGCCTACGAGCAGTACTTC	CSAEAGVAYEQYF
TRBV10-2	few	TRBD2	TRBJ2-1	TGCGCCAGCAGGGCGGGACTAGCGGGAGTTGATGAGCAGTTCTTC	CASRAGLAGVDEQFF
TRBV4-2	.	.	TRBJ2-7	TGTGCCAGCAGCCAAGATCCGGGGGAAACCTACGAGCAGTACTTC	CASSQDPGETYEQYF
TRBV4-3	many	TRBD1	TRBJ2-3	TGCGCCAGCAGCCAAGAAATGGGACAGCAAGATACGCAGTATTTT	CASSQEMGQQDTQYF
TRBV3-1	.	.	TRBJ1-2	TGTGCCAGCAGCCTCCCCTCTGGGGGCCTTCTCTATGGCTACACCTTC	CASSLPSGGLLYGYTF
TRBV28	many	.	TRBJ1-2	TGTGCCAGCAGTTTCGGGGAGCGAGGCTACACCTTC	CASSFGERGYTF
TRBV5-4	many	.	TRBJ1-1	TGTGCCAGCAGCTTGGCTCCGTTGAACACTGAAGCTTTCTTT	CASSLAPLNTEAFF
TRBV6-5	.	.	TRBJ2-1	TGTGCCAGCAGTTACTCAGGAGCTCTCTGGAATGAGCAGTTCTTC	CASSYSGALWNEQFF
TRBV4-1	many	TRBD1	TRBJ2-7	TGCGCCAGCAGCCCCAATCGACAGGGGGACTACGAGCAGTACTTC	CASSPNRQGDYEQYF
TRBV6-2/TRBV6-3	.	TRBD2	TRBJ2-2	TGTGCCAGTTGGGGGGGTGGATACACCGGGGAGCTGTTTTTT	CASWGGGYTGELFF
TRBV13	few	.	TRBJ2-5	TGTGCCAGCAGCCCAGGAGGGGGCTCATGGTACCAAGAGACCCAGTACTTC	CASSPGGGSWYQETQYF
TRBV24-1	.	.	TRBJ2-1	TGTGCCACCAGGGGAGCCTACAATGAGCAGTTCTTC	CATRGAYNEQFF
TRBV29-1	many	TRBD1	TRBJ1-2	TGCAGCGTCGGACAGGACCGTGGCTACACCTTC	CSVGQDRGYTF
TRBV14	many	.	TRBJ2-1	TGTGCCAGCAGCCAAGCTATCGCCCTGGATGAGCAGTTCTTC	CASSQAIALDEQFF
TRBV28	.	.	TRBJ2-7	TGTGCCAGCAGCAAGCCCGGGACACAAGCCTACGAGCAGTACTTC	CASSKPGTQAYEQYF
TRBV7-9	many	.	TRBJ1-1	TGTGCCAGCAGTAAGGGGTACACTGAAGCTTTCTTT	CASSKGYTEAFF
TRBV25-1	.	.	TRBJ1-1	TGTGCCAGCCGATCGGGGAGGATGCGGGCTTTCTTT	CASRSGRMRAFF
TRBV14	few	TRBD1	TRBJ2-7	TGTGCCAGCAGCATCTCAGGGGGCTCGTCGGGCGAGCAGTACTTC	CASSISGGSSGEQYF
TRBV3-1	many	TRBD2	TRBJ2-5	TGTGCCAGCAGCCCGGGAAGACTAGCGGGAGGAGAGACCCAGTACTTC	CASSPGRLAGGETQYF
TRBV7-2	few	.	TRBJ2-3	TGTGCCAGCGCGTTGCGGCGCACAGATACGCAGTATTTT	CASALRRTDTQYF
TRBV20-1	.	.	TRBJ2-7	TGCAGTGCTAGATCCGGACGGACAAGCGAGCAGTACTTC	CSARSGRTSEQYF
TRBV20-1	.	TRBD2	TRBJ2-1	TGCCTGGGCCGGACTAGCGTCAATGAGCAGTTCTTC	CLGRTSVNEQFF
TRBV10-3	many	TRBD1	TRBJ1-4	TGTGCCATCAAGAGGGGACAGGGGTCTAATGAAAAACTGTTTTTT	CAIKRGQGSNEKLFF
TRBV6-5	many	.	TRBJ2-1	TGTGCCAGCAGTATAAGGTTCCGGGCCTACAATGAGCAGTTCTTC	CASSIRFRAYNEQFF
TRBV4-2	many	.	TRBJ1-1	TGTGCCAGCAGTTTCGGACTGGAGAACACTGAAGCTTTCTTT	CASSFGLENTEAFF
TRBV14	few	TRBD2	TRBJ2-1	TGTGCCAGCAGCCTTACCGGGACTAGCGTGCATGATGAGCAGTTCTTC	CASSLTGTSVHDEQFF
TRBV28	few	TRBD2	TRBJ2-1	TGTGCCAGCAGTTTAGTTACTAGCGGAAATGAGCAGTTCTTC	CASSLVTSGNEQFF
TRBV15	many	TRBD1	TRBJ1-1	TGTGCCACCAGCAGGGACAAGACAGGGTGGGTCACTGAAGCTTTCTTT	CATSRDKTGWVTEAFF
TRBV7-7	many	TRBD2	TRBJ2-2	TGTGCCAGCACCGAGGGAAGCGGGAGAGAGAACACCGGGGAGCTGTTTTTT	CASTEGSGRENTGELFF
TRBV7-9	.	TRBD1	TRBJ1-4	TGTGCCATCCTTCCCGAGGGGGCGAATAATGAAAAACTGTTTTTT	CAILPEGANNEKLFF
TRBV20-1	few	.	TRBJ2-5	TGCAGTGCCGAAAGCGGGACAGCAGAAGAGACCCAGTACTTC	CSAESGTAEETQYF
TRBV6-6	.	TRBD2	TRBJ2-7	TGTGCCAGCAGTCTAGCGGACCCCCTCTACGAGCAGTACTTC	CASSLADPLYEQYF
TRBV20-1	many	TRBD2	TRBJ2-3	TGCAGTGCTCCAGGCCCTAGCGGGACGACAGATACGCAGTATTTT	CSAPGPSGTTDTQYF
TRBV4-2	many	TRBD1	TRBJ1-2	TGTGCCAGCAGCCAAGATTCGGGACAGGGGTTTTTTGGCTACACCTTC	CASSQDSGQGFFGYTF